Below, one T cell receptor beta chain is given with its context. Its target is unknown. The authors took atypia-free adjacent lung at least 2 cm from the tumor margin. V was shortened by 0 bases and J by 4 bases, with 10 bases between the two germline ends. The germline V gene encodes CDR1 SGHRS and CDR2 YFSETQ. The CDR3 is 14 amino acids. The sample belongs to a study of T cells in localized non-small cell lung cancer. General study findings and limits: Exceeding tumor, uninvolved adjacent lung had the highest T cell clonality. Within adjacent lung there appeared a median about 54 of the top 100 tumor clones.

Libraries were prepared by immunoSEQ multiplex PCR; TCRdb keeps only in-frame clonotypes and omits some of them. The data show 2,500 or so clones, with approximately 24% seen just once and approximately 19% held by the top ten. This sequence joins TRBV5-1 and TRBJ1-2; D is perhaps TRBD1 (5 bases). The clonotype originates from a female donor with stage II lung adenocarcinoma. Sample: normal lung tissue next to the tumor, taken before any cancer treatment. CDR3 in DNA: TGCGCCAGCAGCTTGGAAGGGGTTGGCTATGGCTACACCTTC. It encodes CASSLEGVGYGYTF.